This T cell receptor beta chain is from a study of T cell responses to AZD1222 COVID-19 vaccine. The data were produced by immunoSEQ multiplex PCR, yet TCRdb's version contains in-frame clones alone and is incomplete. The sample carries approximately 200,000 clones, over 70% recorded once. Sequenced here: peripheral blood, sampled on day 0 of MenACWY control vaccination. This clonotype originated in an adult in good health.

The DNA for the CDR3 is TGTGCCAGCAGGCAGGGGATTGGGGTCGTGAATACGCAGTATTTT. It is translated as CASRQGIGVVNTQYF. The chain has TRBV2 and TRBJ2-3; TRBD1 might be the D (6 bases). The CDR3 totals 15 residues. The V end lost 6 bases, the J end lost 7 bases, and 20 bases lay between the germline ends. Germline CDR1 is SNHLY and CDR2 is FYNNEI.